This section outlines one TCR beta chain sequence together with its context. V was pared by 4 bases and J by 5 bases, with 3 bases of the junction left unmatched. Germline-derived CDR1 and CDR2 are LGHNA and YSLEER. The CDR3 has 13 amino acids. The data derive from a study of T cell responses to AZD1222 COVID-19 vaccine. Sequencing was performed with immunoSEQ multiplex PCR; in TCRdb, only in-frame clones are kept and a portion is missing. The table includes about 130,000 clones, around 85% detected once. The chain couples TRBV4-3 to TRBJ1-1, with TRBD1 identical over 8 bases. The source is an adult who received the MenACWY meningococcal vaccine as a control. The source material was peripheral blood, sampled 28 days after the second dose of the MenACWY control vaccine. The CDR3 DNA is TGCGCCAGCAGCCTAACAGGGGGGACTGAAGCTTTCTTT. Translated, it gives CASSLTGGTEAFF.